Presented here are 28 T cell receptor beta chains from one specimen sequenced in a study of T-cell reconstitution after alpha-beta-depleted transplantation in children. Unique molecular identifiers were used in preparing the TCRbeta library. TCRdb ran MiXCR on the PCR reads and lists one entry per CDR3 protein. Among about 610,000 distinct CDR3 sequences, roughly a quarter were seen once, and the ten largest hold 30% to 45%. The specimen comprised PBMCs, sampled before TCRalphabeta/CD19-depleted stem cell transplant. These receptors were obtained from a boy under two years old with Wiskott-Aldrich syndrome, due to receive a stem cell transplant.

The chain has TRBV6-1 and TRBJ1-2; D might be TRBD1 (5 bases). This CDR3 is built from 15 residues. V was pared by 7 bases and J by 3 bases, with 18 bases between. Looked up from germline, CDR1 is MNHNS and CDR2 is SASEGT. The CDR3 loop reads CASMIAQGLDYGYTF. The CDR3 region has the DNA TGTGCCAGCATGATAGCGCAGGGACTGGACTATGGCTACACCTTC.

In its sample, this clonotype was seen a few times. CDR3 DNA: TGCAGTGCTAGACTAGTCAGCAATGAGCAGTTCTTC. This codes for CSARLVSNEQFF. The chain couples TRBV20-1 to TRBJ2-1, with D unclear. V was clipped by 2 bases and J by 6 bases, with 8 bases between them. Germline V gives CDR1 DFQATT, CDR2 SNEGSKA (reference sequence). This CDR3 has 12 residues.

This clonotype was detected a few times. V gene TRBV21-1 combines with J gene TRBJ2-7; the D call of TRBD2 is as the table states it, not checked on the DNA. TRBV21-1 is noted as a pseudogene. The CDR3 has 17 amino acids. The CDR3 sequence: CASSVRGRRTFSYEQYF. The CDR3 DNA is TGTGCCAGCAGCGTCCGGGGGAGGCGGACCTTCTCCTACGAGCAGTACTTC.

This clonotype showed up just a few times. The chain combines TRBV13 with TRBJ2-1, with 14 bases aligning to TRBD2. Germline V gene sequence: CDR1 PRHDT, CDR2 FYEKMQ (reference sequence). The CDR3 extends over 18 amino acids. V was clipped by 5 bases and J by 14 bases; unmatched bases: 20. CDR3 in amino acids: CASSDLTGTSGSRSHEFF. The CDR3 region has the DNA TGTGCCAGCAGCGACCTTACCGGGACTAGCGGGAGTAGATCCCATGAGTTCTTC.

This clonotype was picked up a small number of times. The J gene is TRBJ1-2, the V gene TRBV10-3; a weak D match, TRBD1 (6 bases). V shed 2 bases and J shed 6 bases, with 16 bases lying between them. The CDR3 runs 15 residues. Germline V gene sequence: CDR1 ENHRY, CDR2 SYGVKD. The DNA for the CDR3 is TGTGCCATCAGTGAGATTGTCAGGGGACGGCATGGCTACACCTTC. Translating gives CAISEIVRGRHGYTF.

V and J are TRBV7-2 and TRBJ2-4; the D is unclear. The CDR3 contains 16 residues. In germline, CDR1 is SGHTA, CDR2 FQGNSA. Deletions cut 4 bases from V and 0 bases from J, with 13 bases between. The CDR3 loop reads CASSYLVGIAKNIQYF. The CDR3 DNA sequence: TGTGCCAGCAGCTACCTCGTAGGGATAGCCAAAAACATTCAGTACTTC.

This chain connects TRBV20-1 to TRBJ2-1; TRBD2 matches at 9 bases. The CDR3 extends over 13 amino acids. CDR1 and CDR2 (germline): DFQATT, SNEGSKA (reference sequence). V gave up 8 bases and J gave up 4 bases; unmatched junction bases: 6. CDR3 bases: TGCAGTTGCGTAGCGGGAGTATACAATGAGCAGTTCTTC. Protein product: CSCVAGVYNEQFF.

The table lists this clonotype with many counts. This chain connects TRBV5-1 to TRBJ2-7, with D possibly TRBD1 on 6 matching bases. V lost 4 bases, J lost 2 bases, and 16 bases lay in between. Germline V gene data show CDR1 as SGHRS and CDR2 as YFSETQ. The CDR3 is made up of 15 amino acids. The CDR3 sequence is CASSLLGQQTYEQYF. In DNA form, the CDR3 reads TGCGCCAGCAGCCTTTTAGGACAGCAAACCTACGAGCAGTACTTC.

The CDR3 DNA reads as TGTGCCAGCAGTCCGGCGGGCAGCCTCAACGAGCAGTACTTC. Encoded protein: CASSPAGSLNEQYF. This chain joins TRBV12-3 or TRBV12-4 and TRBJ2-7; a weak D match, TRBD2 (5 bases). V shed 5 bases and J shed 5 bases, with 16 bases lying between them. This CDR3 comprises 14 residues.

This clonotype was seen only a few times. CDR3 loop: CASSLEAGADGDTQYF. CDR3 in DNA: TGCGCCAGCAGCTTAGAAGCGGGAGCGGATGGAGATACGCAGTATTTT. The rearrangement links TRBV5-1 to TRBJ2-3; 8 nucleotides line up with TRBD2. The CDR3 has 16 amino acids. CDR1 and CDR2 (germline): SGHRS, YFSETQ. V was pared by 2 bases and J by 5 bases, with 10 bases of the junction left unmatched.

This clonotype was observed a few times. The chain uses TRBV5-1 and TRBJ2-1; TRBD2 is a possible D gene (5 bases). The CDR3 length is 14 residues. Trimming stripped 2 bases from V and 5 bases from J, with 11 bases between. The germline gives CDR1 SGHRS, CDR2 YFSETQ. CDR3 loop: CASSFDYPHNEQFF. The CDR3 region has the DNA TGCGCCAGCAGCTTCGACTACCCCCACAATGAGCAGTTCTTC.

The chain joins TRBV27 to TRBJ1-4, with D possibly matching TRBD1 (5 bases). The ends were cut back, 8 bases at V and 7 bases at J, with 14 bases in the middle. Per germline, CDR1 MNHEY and CDR2 SMNVEV (reference sequence). The CDR3 runs 13 residues. The CDR3 protein is CASGFTGGEKLFF. DNA for the CDR3: TGTGCCAGCGGCTTCACGGGGGGTGAAAAACTGTTTTTT.

This clonotype was seen a handful of times. V gene TRBV20-1 combines with J gene TRBJ2-1, with D perhaps matching TRBD1 or TRBD2 (6 bases each). There are 13 residues in the CDR3. Germline CDR1 and CDR2: DFQATT and SNEGSKA (reference sequence). This CDR3 reads CTPWGAGNNEQFF. The CDR3 DNA follows: TGCACCCCATGGGGGGCGGGAAACAATGAGCAGTTCTTC.

This chain joins TRBV6-5 and TRBJ2-3; 11 bases are shared with TRBD2. Germline lookup yields CDR1 MNHEY and CDR2 SVGAGI. V trimming: 2 bases; J trimming: 4 bases; junction bases outside the gene matches: 2. This CDR3 spans 15 amino acids. The CDR3 sequence: CASSYVAGGPDTQYF. DNA of the CDR3: TGTGCCAGCAGTTACGTAGCGGGAGGGCCAGATACGCAGTATTTT.

The rearrangement joins TRBV20-1 to TRBJ1-3, with a weak D call TRBD1 (5 bases). V shed 2 bases and J shed 8 bases, with 7 bases lying between them. There are 11 residues in the CDR3. From germline, CDR1 is DFQATT and CDR2 SNEGSKA (reference sequence). The chain's CDR3 is CSARQGDTIYF. The CDR3 nucleotides are TGCAGTGCTAGACAGGGTGACACCATATATTTT.

This clonotype was observed a few times. The chain has TRBV12-3 or TRBV12-4 and TRBJ1-5; 8 nucleotides align to TRBD1. The CDR3 is 17 residues long. J lost 4 bases, V lost 5 bases, and 13 bases had no gene match. The DNA of the CDR3 is TGTGCCAGCAGTCCCTACAGCGGAGGACAGGGTAATCAGCCCCAGCATTTT. It encodes CASSPYSGGQGNQPQHF.

The rearrangement joins TRBV7-9 to TRBJ1-1; D unclear. The CDR3 loop spans 13 amino acids. Germline CDR1 and CDR2: SEHNR and FQNEAQ (reference sequence). V was trimmed by 5 bases and J by 7 bases, leaving 14 bases between them. CDR3 amino acids: CASSNMRGLEAFF. The CDR3 bases are TGTGCCAGCAGCAACATGAGAGGGCTTGAAGCTTTCTTT.

This clonotype appeared a single time. CDR3 region: CASYRDRNNEQFF. DNA of the CDR3: TGCGCCAGTTACCGGGACAGGAACAATGAGCAGTTCTTC. The gene calls are TRBV5-1 and TRBJ2-1; TRBD1 aligns across 8 bases. CDR3 length equals 13 residues. The V gene end was trimmed by 8 bases and the J gene end by 5 bases; junction bases not matched to a gene: 6. The germline CDR1 and CDR2 sequences are SGHRS and YFSETQ.

The rearrangement uses TRBV29-1 and TRBJ2-7; D may match TRBD1 or TRBD2 (5 bases each). Trimming took off 4 bases at V and 3 bases at J, with 13 bases between the two ends. Germline V gives CDR1 SQVTM, CDR2 ANQGSEA. CDR3 size: 13 residues. The CDR3 reads CSVGDPSGYEQYF. The CDR3 nucleotides are TGCAGCGTTGGGGACCCCAGTGGCTACGAGCAGTACTTC.

CDR3 region: CASSALQRLSSYEQYF. The CDR3 DNA reads as TGTGCCAGCAGTGCCCTCCAGCGACTGAGCTCCTACGAGCAGTACTTC. The chain joins TRBV28 to TRBJ2-7, with D uncertain. CDR1 and CDR2 (germline): MDHEN, SYDVKM. This CDR3 contains 16 residues. The V and J ends lost 5 bases and 0 bases respectively, with 17 bases between them.

The rearrangement links TRBV28 to TRBJ2-7; D possibly corresponds to TRBD1 (5 bases). Germline CDR1 is MDHEN and CDR2 is SYDVKM. Deletions cut 6 bases from V and 0 bases from J, with 15 bases between. The CDR3 covers 15 residues. DNA of the CDR3: TGTGCCAGCAGCACCAAAGGACATGCCTCCTACGAGCAGTACTTC. Protein sequence: CASSTKGHASYEQYF.

The rearrangement links TRBV3-1 to TRBJ2-1, with TRBD2 matching over 7 bases. Germline trimming cut 4 bases from V and 6 bases from J; bases unmatched to any gene: 12. Germline CDR1 LGHDT, CDR2 YNNKEL (reference sequence). The CDR3 has 16 residues. As DNA, the CDR3 is TGTGCCAGCAGCCCCCCGAGGGGAGGGCCCTCCAATGAGCAGTTCTTC. It is translated as CASSPPRGGPSNEQFF.

The gene calls are TRBV11-2 and TRBJ2-2; D not certain. V was shortened by 3 bases and J by 1 base, with 9 bases between the two germline ends. CDR1 and CDR2 from the germline V gene are SGHAT and FQNNGV. This CDR3 contains 15 residues. CDR3 amino acids: CASSFRYKNTGELFF. CDR3 coding DNA: TGTGCCAGCAGCTTCAGGTACAAGAACACCGGGGAGCTGTTTTTT.

The chain links TRBV7-8 to TRBJ1-4, with 7 bases aligning to TRBD1. With 6 bases clipped from V and 0 bases from J, the junction kept 4 bases outside the gene matches. The CDR3 is 15 residues long. Germline values: CDR1 SGHVS, CDR2 FQNEAQ. The CDR3: CASSGQATTNEKLFF. The CDR3 nucleotides are TGTGCCAGCAGTGGACAGGCCACAACTAATGAAAAACTGTTTTTT.

This rearrangement joins TRBV9 to TRBJ2-2; D unclear. The length of the CDR3 is 12 residues. The V end was cut by 0 bases, the J end by 6 bases, with 3 bases between. Germline V gives CDR1 SGDLS, CDR2 YYNGEE. The CDR3 spells CASSVEPGELFF. The CDR3 DNA reads TGTGCCAGCAGCGTAGAACCCGGGGAGCTGTTTTTT.

V usage is TRBV20-1 and J usage is TRBJ1-6; 7 bases line up with TRBD1. This CDR3 has 15 residues. Per the germline V gene, CDR1 is DFQATT and CDR2 is SNEGSKA (reference sequence). V shed 0 bases, J shed 10 bases, and the junction held 9 bases outside the gene matches. CDR3 nucleotide sequence: TGCAGTGCTAGAGACGACAGGGCGGCGGGGTCACCCCTCCACTTT. Its translation: CSARDDRAAGSPLHF.

This rearrangement joins TRBV6-5 to TRBJ2-1; 12 positions agree with TRBD2. Trimming removed 1 base from V and 5 bases from J; junction bases left unmatched: 0. The V gene's germline CDR1 is MNHEY and CDR2 SVGAGI. CDR3 size: 15 residues. The CDR3 nucleotides are TGTGCCAGCAGTTACTGGACTAGCGGGAACAATGAGCAGTTCTTC. Residues: CASSYWTSGNNEQFF.

This clonotype has more than one count but fewer than ten. J is TRBJ2-5 and V is TRBV11-2, with TRBD2 matching over 12 bases. Germline values: CDR1 SGHAT, CDR2 FQNNGV. Germline trimming cut 5 bases from V and 0 bases from J; bases unmatched to any gene: 4. This CDR3 has 16 residues. CDR3 in DNA: TGTGCCAGCAGCATAAGACTAGCGGGAGACCAAGAGACCCAGTACTTC. It is translated as CASSIRLAGDQETQYF.